The subject of this entry is one T cell receptor (beta chain). Antigen unknown. The entry originates in a study of beta chain features in type 1 diabetes. Looked up from germline, CDR1 is MDHEN and CDR2 is SYDVKM. Germline trimming cut 7 bases from V and 0 bases from J; bases unmatched to any gene: 9. The CDR3 has 16 residues. Whole-study results and caveats: TCRB CDR3s were moderately but significantly shorter in Type 1 diabetes patients in all four CD4+ subsets.

Every isolated RNA sample was fully reverse transcribed, so sequencing captured expressed TCRB transcripts. Assay used: immunoSEQ multiplex PCR; TCRdb lists only in-frame clones, some missing. The table includes about 260,000 clones, approximately 20% detected once. The TCR sequence derives from a woman in her forties with type 1 diabetes. The chain has TRBV28 and TRBJ2-3; 8 nucleotides line up with TRBD2. Sequencing was done on a sample of naive CD4+ T cells from blood. CDR3 sequence reads: CASNGIAGRSTDTQYF. As DNA, the CDR3 is TGTGCCAGCAACGGGATAGCGGGGCGTAGCACAGATACGCAGTATTTT.